This T cell receptor (beta chain) was identified in a study of blood T cell repertoires in COVID-19. For the study at large: Acute and convalescent COVID-19 specimens originated in the United States, Italy and Spain. Sample material is recorded as cDNA or gDNA derived from T cells, B-cell-depleted T cells, or PBMCs.

Study processing details: Nucleated cell counts were estimated from reference gene primer amplification. Assay used: immunoSEQ multiplex PCR; TCRdb lists only in-frame clones, some missing. V, J and clone size were drawn from that table, and D and trimming were deduced from the DNA. The table has approximately 280,000 clones, approximately 90% seen once; the top ten hold about 4.2%. This TCR came from a man aged 40-49 years with acute or convalescent COVID-19. The specimen was peripheral blood.

CDR3 coding DNA: TGTGCCAGCAGCCGGACAGAAAATCAGCCCCAGCATTTT. Protein sequence: CASSRTENQPQHF. This chain links TRBV12-3 or TRBV12-4 with TRBJ1-5; D may be TRBD1 (6 bases). V shed 6 bases and J shed 4 bases, with 10 bases lying between them. The CDR3 loop spans 13 amino acids.